Listed here are 27 T cell receptor beta chains from one sample, sequenced in a study of regulatory T cells in long-lasting Graves disease. Sample time point: newly diagnosed GD, antithyroid drugs for less than 3 months. Construction of the TCR library relied on RNA isolated from PBMCs. TCR beta libraries were built with iRepertoire HTBI primers and Arm-PCR of CDR3 regions. TCRdb re-derived calls from the multiplex PCR reads in MiXCR, one entry per CDR3 protein. The sample consists of around 400,000 distinct CDR3 sequences, 15% to 18% of them appearing once. The input for sequencing was peripheral blood mononuclear cells (PBMCs), taken at new diagnosis, from a patient treated with antithyroid drugs. The receptors were gathered from a female donor with Graves disease.

This clonotype was seen many times. The chain links TRBV7-3 to TRBJ2-5; 9 bases agree with TRBD2. CDR3 length: 16 residues. Trimming removed 2 bases from V and 2 bases from J; junction bases left unmatched: 6. The germline gives CDR1 SGHTA, CDR2 FQGTGA. The CDR3 DNA follows: TGTGCCAGCAGCTTAGGGCGGGGGGGTACGCAAGAGACCCAGTACTTC. It is translated as CASSLGRGGTQETQYF.

J is TRBJ1-2 and V is TRBV6-5, with 10 bases lining up with TRBD1. Losses at the gene ends were 2 bases for V and 4 bases for J; bases not matched to a gene: 7. Per the germline V gene, CDR1 is MNHEY and CDR2 is SVGAGI. The CDR3 spans 16 residues. CDR3 bases: TGTGCCAGCAGTTACCTAGGACAGGGGGACGGCTATGGCTACACCTTC. This gives the protein CASSYLGQGDGYGYTF.

In its sample, this clonotype was seen many times. The chain uses TRBV28 and TRBJ2-7, with no clear D. Germline V gene data show CDR1 as MDHEN and CDR2 as SYDVKM. The CDR3 length is 11 residues. V was pared by 5 bases and J by 6 bases, with 8 bases between. CDR3 region: CASSPSSEQYF. CDR3 sequence (DNA): TGTGCCAGCAGTCCCTCGAGCGAGCAGTACTTC.

The chain recombines TRBV19 with TRBJ1-5, with a possible D match to TRBD1 (5 bases). From germline, CDR1 is LNHDA and CDR2 SQIVND (reference sequence). V was shortened by 4 bases and J by 2 bases, with 15 bases between the two germline ends. The CDR3 extends over 16 amino acids. This CDR3 is CASSTVRRGGNQPQHF. In DNA form, the CDR3 reads TGTGCCAGTAGTACAGTTCGTCGGGGGGGCAATCAGCCCCAGCATTTT.

Ten or more counts support this clonotype. This chain uses TRBV27 with TRBJ2-3; perhaps D is TRBD1 or TRBD2 (6 bases each). V was clipped by 10 bases and J by 4 bases, with 21 bases between them. CDR3 size: 15 residues. Germline values: CDR1 MNHEY, CDR2 SMNVEV (reference sequence). CDR3 sequence: CATSQGWRGPDTQYF. The CDR3 coding sequence is TGTGCCACCTCACAGGGCTGGAGGGGCCCAGATACGCAGTATTTT.

The V and J genes are TRBV5-1 and TRBJ1-1; D gene unclear. The CDR3 extends over 15 amino acids. Germline V gene lookup returns CDR1 SGHRS and CDR2 YFSETQ. Deletions cut 6 bases from V and 5 bases from J, with 20 bases between. DNA of the CDR3: TGCGCCAGCAATTCCGCAGGAGTGGGCGGGACTGAAGCTTTCTTT. Its protein product is CASNSAGVGGTEAFF. Filled out from reference TRBV5-1 and TRBJ1-1, the complete variable domain reads KAGVTQTPRYLIKTRGQQVTLSCSPISGHRSVSWYQQTPGQGLQFLFEYFSETQRNKGNFPGRFSGRQFSNSRSEMNVSTLELGDSALYLCASNSAGVGGTEAFFGQGTRLTVV.

The sample holds many counts of this clonotype. The chain carries TRBV11-3 and TRBJ1-1, with a possible D match to TRBD1 (5 bases). Deletions cut 1 base from V and 4 bases from J, with 13 bases between. The CDR3 runs to 15 residues. Per the germline V gene, CDR1 is SGHNT and CDR2 is YENEEA. The CDR3 region has the DNA TGTGCCAGCAGCTTAGGTGGCGGGGGTACCACTGAAGCTTTCTTT. Translated: CASSLGGGGTTEAFF.

This clonotype was recorded at least ten times. The chain has TRBV15 and TRBJ1-4; D call uncertain. V was trimmed by 0 bases and J by 6 bases, leaving 11 bases between them. This CDR3 contains 15 residues. In germline, CDR1 is LNHNV, CDR2 YYDKDF (reference sequence). The CDR3 region is CATSRDLGVDEKLFF. For the CDR3, the DNA is TGTGCCACCAGCAGAGATTTGGGTGTGGATGAAAAACTGTTTTTT.

In its sample, this clonotype was seen many times. The V call is TRBV7-8, the J call TRBJ1-5, with 9 nucleotides matching TRBD1. CDR3 size: 15 residues. The trim removed 5 bases at V and 5 bases at J, leaving 7 bases unmatched. Germline V lookup: CDR1 SGHVS, CDR2 FQNEAQ. CDR3 amino acids: CASSLDRGAHQPQHF. CDR3 coding DNA: TGTGCCAGCAGCCTGGACAGGGGTGCCCATCAGCCCCAGCATTTT. The full variable domain, completed using reference TRBV7-8 and TRBJ1-5, is GAGVSQSPRYKVAKRGQDVALRCDPISGHVSLFWYQQALGQGPEFLTYFQNEAQLDKSGLPSDRFFAERPEGSVSTLKIQRTQQEDSAVYLCASSLDRGAHQPQHFGDGTRLSIL.

This clonotype was seen many times. V is TRBV6-2 or TRBV6-3 and J is TRBJ2-1; possible D gene TRBD2, 6 bases. V gave up 10 bases and J gave up 10 bases, with 23 bases separating them. The CDR3 length is 14 residues. Germline V lookup: CDR1 MNHEY, CDR2 SVGEGT. Here the CDR3 reads CATWRGRVEVEQFF. The CDR3 DNA reads as TGTGCCACCTGGCGGGGCCGGGTGGAGGTAGAGCAGTTCTTC.

The table lists this clonotype with many counts. CDR3 protein: CASSRPLGGNEETQYF. DNA of the CDR3: TGTGCCAGCAGTCGGCCCCTCGGGGGGAATGAAGAGACCCAGTACTTC. The chain couples TRBV2 to TRBJ2-5; 7 bases are shared with TRBD2. This CDR3 spans 16 amino acids. CDR1 is SNHLY, CDR2 FYNNEI, per germline. V dropped 5 bases and J dropped 3; count of bases not matched to a gene: 12.

A remark on this clonotype: This clone may be a read error of a much larger clone one base away. The gene calls are TRBV3-1 and TRBJ2-1; TRBD1 matches 12 bases. Matching the DNA end better, TRBJ2-7 makes the J call doubtful. There are 16 residues in the CDR3. CDR1 is LGHDT, CDR2 YNNKEL, per germline (reference sequence). The CDR3 sequence is CASSEGTGQGAHEQYF. CDR3 in DNA: TGTGCCAGCAGCGAAGGTACGGGACAGGGGGCCCATGAGCAGTACTTC.

This clonotype was seen ten or more times. The chain joins TRBV10-3 to TRBJ1-1, with 10 bases identical to TRBD1. CDR1 is ENHRY, CDR2 SYGVKD, per germline. There are 17 residues in the CDR3. Trimming at V came to 1 base and at J to 3 bases, leaving 8 bases not matched to a gene. CDR3 residues: CAISECKTDRGDTEAFF. Here the CDR3 DNA reads TGTGCCATCAGTGAGTGTAAAACGGACAGGGGGGACACTGAAGCTTTCTTT.

This clonotype was counted at least ten times. The chain uses TRBV11-2 and TRBJ2-1; no clear D. The CDR3 consists of 15 residues. Germline V lookup: CDR1 SGHAT, CDR2 FQNNGV. V was trimmed by 5 bases and J by 2 bases, leaving 13 bases between them. The CDR3 protein is CASSPGSVTYNEQFF. In DNA, the CDR3 is TGTGCCAGCAGCCCCGGGTCTGTCACCTACAATGAGCAGTTCTTC.

The chain joins TRBV6-2 or TRBV6-3 to TRBJ1-1, with 7 positions matching TRBD1. CDR1 and CDR2 from the germline V gene are MNHEY and SVGEGT. The J segment lost 1 base and the V segment lost 5 bases, leaving 10 bases of the junction unmatched. The CDR3 covers 16 residues. CDR3 loop: CASSTPDRDRNTEAFF. In DNA form, the CDR3 reads TGTGCCAGCAGTACACCAGACCGGGACAGGAACACTGAAGCTTTCTTT.

The V gene is TRBV10-3, the J gene TRBJ1-3; D call uncertain. Trimming removed 4 bases from V and 4 bases from J, with 8 bases in between. The germline gives CDR1 ENHRY, CDR2 SYGVKD. This CDR3 comprises 13 residues. The CDR3 sequence is CAISAADGNTIYF. The CDR3 coding sequence is TGTGCCATCAGTGCCGCGGACGGAAACACCATATATTTT.

At least ten counts were recorded for this clonotype. This chain uses TRBV2 with TRBJ1-2, with D unresolved. The CDR3 is made up of 13 amino acids. From germline, CDR1 is SNHLY and CDR2 FYNNEI. Trimming removed 3 bases at V and 2 bases at J, with 7 bases between. The CDR3 sequence: CASSDHRNYGYTF. CDR3 DNA sequence: TGTGCCAGCAGTGATCACAGAAACTATGGCTACACCTTC.

This chain joins TRBV2 and TRBJ1-6, with D tentatively TRBD1 (6 bases). The CDR3 has 14 amino acids. V dropped 8 bases and J dropped 8 bases, with 16 bases sitting between them. Germline V lookup: CDR1 SNHLY, CDR2 FYNNEI. The CDR3 nucleotides read TGTGCCAGCGTGGGGGGCTCCTGGGATTCACCCCTCCACTTT. Amino acids: CASVGGSWDSPLHF.

The J gene is TRBJ1-1, the V gene TRBV12-3 or TRBV12-4, with 11 bases that match TRBD1. J was trimmed by 12 bases and V by 4 bases; bases with no gene match: 7. This CDR3 comprises 13 residues. In DNA form, the CDR3 reads TGTGCCAGCAGTTCCCGGGACAGGGGGGAAACTTTCTTT. This codes for CASSSRDRGETFF.

The chain uses TRBV7-2 and TRBJ2-3, with 10 bases identical to TRBD2. Trimming took 5 bases from V and 1 from J; bases not matched to a gene: 6. Germline lookup yields CDR1 SGHTA and CDR2 FQGNSA. The CDR3 is 16 amino acids. The CDR3 bases are TGTGCCAGCAGCCCCTCCGGGACTAGCGGCACAGATACGCAGTATTTT. Its protein product is CASSPSGTSGTDTQYF.

This clonotype was observed at least ten times. Given a much more abundant clone one base away, this may be a read error. The rearrangement uses TRBV12-3 or TRBV12-4 and TRBJ1-5, with TRBD1 matching over 8 bases. Trimming removed 4 bases from V and 3 bases from J; junction bases left unmatched: 14. CDR3 size: 18 residues. The CDR3, as DNA: TGTGCCAGCAGTTCCAACCTTTGGACAGGGACCTTCAATCAGCCCCAGCATTTT. The encoded protein is CASSSNLWTGTFNQPQHF.

This clonotype was picked up many times. The V and J genes are TRBV27 and TRBJ2-5, with TRBD2 matching 15 bases. The germline gives CDR1 MNHEY, CDR2 SMNVEV (reference sequence). The V and J ends lost 5 bases and 4 bases, in that order; junction bases with no gene match: 11. This CDR3 is built from 18 residues. The DNA of the CDR3 is TGTGCCAGCAGTCCAATAGGACTAGCGGGAGGGCCAAGAGAGACCCAGTACTTC. Its translation: CASSPIGLAGGPRETQYF.

This clonotype has ten or more counts. The chain links TRBV4-1 to TRBJ2-5, with TRBD2 matching 12 bases. The V segment lost 4 bases and the J segment 5 bases; nucleotides outside the gene matches: 5. CDR3 length: 15 amino acids. Germline V gene data show CDR1 as MGHRA and CDR2 as YSYEKL. CDR3 sequence: CASSRLAGGPETQYF. Here the CDR3 DNA reads TGCGCCAGCAGCCGCCTAGCGGGGGGGCCGGAGACCCAGTACTTC.

The CDR3 bases are TGTGCCAGCAGTAACCCTAAGACTAGCGGGGGCACAGATACGCAGTATTTT. Translating gives CASSNPKTSGGTDTQYF. The J gene is TRBJ2-3, the V gene TRBV2; TRBD2 matches at 11 bases. Trimming at V came to 5 bases and at J to 1 base, leaving 8 bases not matched to a gene. Germline CDR1 SNHLY, CDR2 FYNNEI. CDR3 length: 17 amino acids.

This clonotype was seen ten or more times. The rearrangement uses TRBV24-1 and TRBJ2-3, with D unclear. The CDR3 length is 15 residues. Trimming took 3 bases from V and 0 from J, leaving 9 bases between them. The germline CDR1 and CDR2 sequences are KGHDR and SFDVKD. The CDR3 region has the DNA TGTGCCACCAGTGATGCCGGGCGGAGCACAGATACGCAGTATTTT. Translated: CATSDAGRSTDTQYF.

This clonotype was detected many times. The J gene is TRBJ2-2, the V gene TRBV12-3 or TRBV12-4; D unclear. The V end was cut by 1 base, the J end by 3 bases, with 9 bases between. The CDR3 length is 15 residues. The CDR3 DNA reads TGTGCCAGCAGTTTAGGACGGTGGGACACCGGGGAGCTGTTTTTT. Translated: CASSLGRWDTGELFF.

This clonotype was observed at least ten times. This CDR3 is CASSPGLAVSYEQYF. The CDR3 DNA is TGTGCCAGCAGCCCGGGACTAGCGGTGTCCTACGAGCAGTACTTC. The chain employs TRBV6-1 and TRBJ2-7; TRBD2 matches at 11 bases. Per germline, CDR1 MNHNS and CDR2 SASEGT. The V gene end was trimmed by 6 bases and the J gene end by 1 base; junction bases not matched to a gene: 5. This CDR3 region has 15 residues.